The 20 T cell receptor beta chains presented below share a single source sample, sequenced in a study of OX40 agonist ivuxolimab in advanced cancers. Sequenced by immunoSEQ multiplex PCR; TCRdb stores in-frame clones only, minus some. This sample has about 97,000 clones, with 86% found just once. The sample here was CD4+ or CD8+ T cells sorted from blood, taken in a trial of the OX40 agonist ivuxolimab. All receptors derive from an adult with an advanced solid tumor such as melanoma, head and neck, liver or kidney cancer.

V and J are TRBV19 and TRBJ1-1, with D hard to call. V was cut by 9 bases and J by 1 base, with 15 bases left in between. This CDR3 spans 14 amino acids. CDR1 and CDR2 from the germline V gene are LNHDA and SQIVND (reference sequence). CDR3 amino acids: CASSTWAPNTEAFF. The CDR3 DNA reads TGTGCCAGCTCAACCTGGGCCCCGAACACTGAAGCTTTCTTT.

This clone was counted between two and nine times. The chain has TRBV9 and TRBJ2-7, with D tentatively TRBD2 (5 bases). With 4 bases removed from V and 1 base from J, the gap between germline ends came to 9 bases. CDR1 SGDLS and CDR2 YYNGEE come from the germline V gene. The CDR3 length is 13 residues. The CDR3 nucleotides are TGTGCCAGCAGCCGGGGTTCATCCTACGAGCAGTACTTC. This translates into CASSRGSSYEQYF.

This clone came up once. The chain carries TRBV7-3 and TRBJ1-1; D possibly corresponds to TRBD1 (6 bases). Trimming took 5 bases from V and 1 from J, leaving 14 bases between them. Germline values: CDR1 SGHTA, CDR2 FQGTGA. This CDR3 region has 15 residues. This CDR3 reads CASSEMGHSNTEAFF. The DNA of the CDR3 is TGTGCCAGCAGCGAGATGGGACACTCGAACACTGAAGCTTTCTTT.

This chain connects TRBV6-5 to TRBJ2-1, with TRBD1 matching 11 bases. Trimming cost V 2 bases and J 6 bases; bases outside gene matches: 3. Germline V CDR1 and CDR2: MNHEY, SVGAGI. The CDR3 contains 15 residues. The CDR3 region has the DNA TGTGCCAGCAGTTACGGACAGGGGGCTTCCAATGAGCAGTTCTTC. Translated: CASSYGQGASNEQFF.

The chain has TRBV18 and TRBJ2-2, with TRBD1 identical over 9 bases. V gave up 3 bases and J gave up 1 base; unmatched junction bases: 12. This CDR3 contains 19 residues. Germline CDR1 KGHSH, CDR2 LQKENI. The CDR3 coding sequence is TGTGCCAGCTCACCCAGGATGGGACAGGGTATCTGGAACACCGGGGAGCTGTTTTTT. Amino acid sequence: CASSPRMGQGIWNTGELFF.

The V gene is TRBV18, the J gene TRBJ2-7; D might be TRBD1 or TRBD2, each matching 5 bases. This CDR3 region has 12 residues. Germline V CDR1 and CDR2: KGHSH, LQKENI. V shed 5 bases and J shed 3 bases, with 8 bases lying between them. The CDR3 is CASSGGYYEQYF. DNA for the CDR3: TGTGCCAGCTCAGGGGGTTACTACGAGCAGTACTTC.

This chain connects TRBV15 to TRBJ1-4, with 8 bases fitting TRBD1. The ends lost 5 bases at V and 10 bases at J; junction bases unmatched: 6. Germline V gene data show CDR1 as LNHNV and CDR2 as YYDKDF (reference sequence). CDR3 length: 13 amino acids. The CDR3 reads CATSFNRGAKLFF. For the CDR3, the DNA is TGTGCCACCAGCTTTAACAGGGGGGCAAAACTGTTTTTT.

The chain links TRBV6-6 to TRBJ1-4; D might be TRBD1 (5 bases). Germline-derived CDR1 and CDR2 are MNHNY and SVGAGI (reference sequence). Trimming pared 6 bases from V and 8 bases from J, leaving 19 bases between. CDR3 length: 15 amino acids. The CDR3 DNA reads TGTGCCAGCAGCTTACGTGGCAGGGAGGAAGAAAAACTGTTTTTT. This gives the protein CASSLRGREEEKLFF.

The chain uses TRBV2 and TRBJ1-4; D is undetermined. This CDR3 comprises 14 residues. Germline V gene data show CDR1 as SNHLY and CDR2 as FYNNEI. Trimming took off 4 bases at V and 4 bases at J, with 10 bases between the two ends. This chain's CDR3 is CASSVGGGNEKLFF. The CDR3, as DNA: TGTGCCAGCAGTGTAGGAGGAGGTAATGAAAAACTGTTTTTT.

This chain connects TRBV6-6 to TRBJ1-2, with a tentative D call TRBD1 (5 bases). The CDR3 loop spans 12 amino acids. Trimming took off 4 bases at V and 9 bases at J, with 12 bases between the two ends. Germline V gives CDR1 MNHNY, CDR2 SVGAGI (reference sequence). CDR3 sequence: CASSSLTESYTF. The CDR3 nucleotides read TGTGCCAGCAGTTCGTTGACAGAGAGCTACACCTTC.

The rearrangement uses TRBV10-3 and TRBJ2-5, with 8 nucleotides matching TRBD2. V lost 3 bases, J lost 4 bases, and 4 bases stayed unmatched. Germline V gene lookup returns CDR1 ENHRY and CDR2 SYGVKD. This CDR3 is built from 14 residues. CDR3 protein: CAISDRGGRETQYF. The CDR3 bases are TGTGCCATCAGTGATCGGGGGGGGCGAGAGACCCAGTACTTC.

This clone showed up just a few times. V gene TRBV9 combines with J gene TRBJ2-7; unclear D gene. The CDR3 extends over 14 amino acids. V was trimmed by 7 bases and J by 0 bases, leaving 14 bases between them. Per the germline V gene, CDR1 is SGDLS and CDR2 is YYNGEE. The CDR3 coding sequence is TGTGCCAGCGCCAGAGGCGCGAGCTCCTACGAGCAGTACTTC. Translation gives CASARGASSYEQYF. Together with reference TRBV9 and TRBJ2-7, the CDR3 gives the full variable domain: DSGVTQTPKHLITATGQRVTLRCSPRSGDLSVYWYQQSLDQGLQFLIQYYNGEERAKGNILERFSAQQFPDLHSELNLSSLELGDSALYFCASARGASSYEQYFGPGTRLTVT.

V and J are TRBV11-3 and TRBJ1-1; 9 bases match TRBD1. V lost 4 bases and J lost 0; bases outside the gene matches: 3. The CDR3 sequence is 15 residues long. Germline lookup yields CDR1 SGHNT and CDR2 YENEEA. The CDR3 DNA follows: TGTGCCAGCAGCTCTCGGGACAGGGTGAACACTGAAGCTTTCTTT. Translating gives CASSSRDRVNTEAFF. Filled out from reference TRBV11-3 and TRBJ1-1, the complete variable domain reads EAGVVQSPRYKIIEKKQPVAFWCNPISGHNTLYWYLQNLGQGPELLIRYENEEAVDDSQLPKDRFSAERLKGVDSTLKIQPAELGDSAVYLCASSSRDRVNTEAFFGQGTRLTVV.

The CDR3 loop reads CASSENEGYGYTF. CDR3 sequence (DNA): TGTGCCAGCAGTGAAAACGAGGGATATGGCTACACCTTC. This chain connects TRBV6-1 to TRBJ1-2; D uncertain. The CDR3 extends over 13 amino acids. Germline lookup yields CDR1 MNHNS and CDR2 SASEGT. V dropped 2 bases and J dropped 5 bases, with 9 bases sitting between them.

The rearrangement joins TRBV2 to TRBJ1-1; D is perhaps TRBD1 (5 bases). Germline V gene lookup returns CDR1 SNHLY and CDR2 FYNNEI. The V end lost 8 bases, the J end lost 4 bases, and 11 bases lay between the germline ends. The CDR3 is made up of 12 amino acids. The CDR3 protein is CASAPGSTEAFF. As DNA, the CDR3 is TGTGCCAGCGCTCCAGGGAGCACTGAAGCTTTCTTT.

This sequence joins TRBV18 and TRBJ1-6, with D hard to call. Germline-derived CDR1 and CDR2 are KGHSH and LQKENI. The ends were cut back, 3 bases at V and 5 bases at J, with 11 bases in the middle. The CDR3 consists of 15 residues. CDR3 DNA: TGTGCCAGCTCACCCTTTCGCAGTGATAATTCACCCCTCCACTTT. This translates into CASSPFRSDNSPLHF.

This chain links TRBV13 with TRBJ2-5; 8 bases are a match to TRBD1. Germline CDR1 PRHDT, CDR2 FYEKMQ (reference sequence). V lost 0 bases and J lost 5; bases outside the gene matches: 8. The CDR3 length is 16 residues. The chain's CDR3 is CASSLGDWTGTETQYF. CDR3 in DNA: TGTGCCAGCAGCTTAGGGGACTGGACAGGGACCGAGACCCAGTACTTC.

The V call is TRBV5-1, the J call TRBJ2-1, with 10 bases matching TRBD2. CDR1 is SGHRS, CDR2 YFSETQ, per germline. The CDR3 contains 16 residues. Trimming cost V 5 bases and J 0 bases; bases outside gene matches: 5. As DNA, the CDR3 is TGCGCCAGCAGGATAGCGGGAGGCTCCTCCTACAATGAGCAGTTCTTC. Protein sequence: CASRIAGGSSYNEQFF.

The V call is TRBV5-5, the J call TRBJ2-2, with D perhaps matching TRBD2 (5 bases). Trimming took 3 bases from V and 5 from J, leaving 23 bases between them. The CDR3 is 18 amino acids. Germline-derived CDR1 and CDR2 are SGHKS and YYEKEE (reference sequence). CDR3 coding DNA: TGTGCCAGCAGCTCGATTGCGCCTTCCAGGAGGCGAACCGGGGAGCTGTTTTTT. Amino acids: CASSSIAPSRRRTGELFF.

This chain links TRBV5-1 with TRBJ1-1; D is possibly TRBD1 (5 bases). Germline CDR1 is SGHRS and CDR2 is YFSETQ. Trimming left V 4 bases short and J 1 base short, with 14 bases between. The CDR3 has 15 amino acids. This CDR3 reads CASSTGVQANTEAFF. The CDR3 coding sequence is TGCGCCAGCAGCACCGGGGTACAGGCGAACACTGAAGCTTTCTTT. The full variable domain, rest sourced from reference TRBV5-1 and TRBJ1-1, is KAGVTQTPRYLIKTRGQQVTLSCSPISGHRSVSWYQQTPGQGLQFLFEYFSETQRNKGNFPGRFSGRQFSNSRSEMNVSTLELGDSALYLCASSTGVQANTEAFFGQGTRLTVV.